Following are 28 T cell receptor beta chains from one sample sequenced in a study of cytomegalovirus exposure and HLA in healthy donors. Use of 60 Vbeta and 13 Jbeta primers characterized the PCR. Clones were read by immunoSEQ multiplex PCR, and TCRdb kept only the in-frame ones, dropping some. The table has hundreds of thousands of clones, around 73% seen once; the top ten hold 3.8%. Material: PBMCs. These receptors came from a male donor in good health and CMV-seronegative.

This clone was found once. The gene calls are TRBV9 and TRBJ2-4, with TRBD1 identical over 11 bases. CDR3 length: 15 residues. Per germline, CDR1 SGDLS and CDR2 YYNGEE. J gave up 4 bases and V 3 bases, and 3 bases lay outside the gene matches. The CDR3 loop is CASSAGTGGKNIQYF. CDR3 nucleotides: TGTGCCAGCAGCGCAGGGACAGGGGGTAAAAACATTCAGTACTTC.

The chain has TRBV28 and TRBJ2-5, with 12 bases identical to TRBD2. Germline trimming cut 4 bases from V and 2 bases from J; bases unmatched to any gene: 5. Germline V gene lookup returns CDR1 MDHEN and CDR2 SYDVKM. The CDR3 is made up of 16 amino acids. The CDR3 DNA reads TGTGCCAGCAGTTCTTGGACTAGCGGGACACAAGAGACCCAGTACTTC. As protein: CASSSWTSGTQETQYF.

The chain joins TRBV18 to TRBJ1-5, with 8 bases that match TRBD1. The germline V gene has CDR1 KGHSH and CDR2 LQKENI. The CDR3 is 16 amino acids. With 4 bases clipped from V and 1 base from J, the junction kept 6 bases outside the gene matches. For the CDR3, the DNA is TGTGCCAGCTCACTTTCAGGGGGCGGAAGCAATCAGCCCCAGCATTTT. Its translation is CASSLSGGGSNQPQHF.

This clone was seen once. The chain combines TRBV6-1 with TRBJ1-2; 8 positions match TRBD1. The CDR3 runs to 12 residues. Germline loops: CDR1 MNHNS, CDR2 SASEGT. V shed 6 bases, J shed 4 bases, and the junction held 1 base outside the gene matches. The CDR3 protein is CASRDRVYGYTF. CDR3 nucleotide sequence: TGTGCCAGCAGGGACAGGGTCTATGGCTACACCTTC.

This clone was found once. CDR3 region: CASSFTGQGTDTQYF. The CDR3 DNA reads TGTGCCAGCAGCTTTACCGGACAGGGCACAGATACGCAGTATTTT. The V and J genes are TRBV28 and TRBJ2-3, with TRBD1 matching 7 bases. The CDR3 runs to 15 residues. V was pared by 6 bases and J by 1 base, with 7 bases of the junction left unmatched. In germline, CDR1 is MDHEN, CDR2 SYDVKM.

This chain links TRBV7-9 with TRBJ2-6; the match to TRBD1 covers 7 bases. V gave up 10 bases and J gave up 3 bases; unmatched junction bases: 6. Looked up from germline, CDR1 is SEHNR and CDR2 is FQNEAQ (reference sequence). The CDR3 has 14 residues. The CDR3 DNA is TGTGCCATACAGGGGTCTGGTGGGGCCAACGTCCTGACTTTC. Protein: CAIQGSGGANVLTF.

The chain uses TRBV11-2 and TRBJ1-2; D uncertain. The CDR3 has 15 residues. Germline CDR1 SGHAT, CDR2 FQNNGV. Trimming pared 4 bases from V and 4 bases from J, leaving 16 bases between. The CDR3 reads CASSSGLVRGYGYTF. In DNA, the CDR3 is TGTGCCAGCAGCTCCGGACTAGTTAGAGGCTATGGCTACACCTTC.

The CDR3 loop reads CASSMTVTSGANVLTF. CDR3 DNA: TGTGCCAGCAGCATGACAGTTACCTCTGGGGCCAACGTCCTGACTTTC. The J gene is TRBJ2-6, the V gene TRBV7-9; the D gene is possibly TRBD1 (5 bases). There are 16 residues in the CDR3. Germline CDR1 reads SEHNR; CDR2 reads FQNEAQ (reference sequence). Trimming shortened V by 5 bases and J by 0 bases, and 11 bases separated the two germline ends.

V usage is TRBV7-8 and J usage is TRBJ1-5, with D possibly TRBD1 on 6 matching bases. The V gene's germline CDR1 is SGHVS and CDR2 FQNEAQ. V was shortened by 5 bases and J by 6 bases, with 23 bases between the two germline ends. The CDR3 length is 17 residues. This CDR3 reads CASSLGPEQGWGQPQHF. The CDR3 DNA follows: TGTGCCAGCAGCCTGGGACCTGAACAGGGTTGGGGTCAGCCCCAGCATTTT.

The chain recombines TRBV18 with TRBJ2-7; 13 bases match TRBD2. The CDR3 loop spans 18 amino acids. CDR1 and CDR2 (germline): KGHSH, LQKENI. With V trimmed by 2 bases and J by 2 bases, 9 bases remained unmatched. The CDR3 nucleotides read TGTGCCAGCTCACCAACATCCGGGACTAGCGGGACCACCTACGAGCAGTACTTC. Translated, it gives CASSPTSGTSGTTYEQYF.

V is TRBV27 and J is TRBJ2-1; D is possibly TRBD2 (6 bases). Per germline, CDR1 MNHEY and CDR2 SMNVEV (reference sequence). This CDR3 comprises 19 residues. V lost 8 bases and J lost 0, with 26 bases in between. The CDR3 DNA is TGTGCCAGCCGCGGGCTCAGGGAGGAAACCCTTAGCTCCTACAATGAGCAGTTCTTC. Residues: CASRGLREETLSSYNEQFF.

The chain is built from TRBV2 and TRBJ2-6; a weak D match, TRBD2 (7 bases). Trimming pared 7 bases from V and 0 bases from J, leaving 22 bases between. This CDR3 region has 19 residues. Per the germline V gene, CDR1 is SNHLY and CDR2 is FYNNEI. The CDR3 loop is CASNTRGGRFSSGANVLTF. DNA of the CDR3: TGTGCCAGCAATACAAGGGGGGGCAGATTTTCCTCTGGGGCCAACGTCCTGACTTTC. The full variable domain, in which reference TRBV2 and TRBJ2-6 provide the parts outside the CDR3, is EPEVTQTPSHQVTQMGQEVILRCVPISNHLYFYWYRQILGQKVEFLVSFYNNEISEKSEIFDDQFSVERPDGSNFTLKIRSTKLEDSAMYFCASNTRGGRFSSGANVLTFGAGSRLTVL.

The rearrangement links TRBV2 to TRBJ1-2, with 8 bases aligning to TRBD1. V lost 11 bases and J lost 6; bases outside the gene matches: 8. The germline V gene encodes CDR1 SNHLY and CDR2 FYNNEI. There are 12 residues in the CDR3. The CDR3 here is CAARTGGDGYTF. The CDR3 bases are TGTGCCGCAAGAACAGGGGGGGATGGCTACACCTTC.

J is TRBJ1-2 and V is TRBV4-1; D might be TRBD1 (5 bases). Trimming removed 1 base at V and 3 bases at J, with 12 bases between. Germline assignment: CDR1 MGHRA and CDR2 YSYEKL. The CDR3 consists of 15 residues. The CDR3 DNA sequence: TGCGCCAGCAGCCAAGCGCGGGGGGACGACTATGGCTACACCTTC. It translates to CASSQARGDDYGYTF.

V is TRBV28 and J is TRBJ2-2; the match to TRBD1 covers 9 bases. The CDR3 runs to 16 residues. V dropped 6 bases and J dropped 3; count of bases not matched to a gene: 8. Germline V gene data show CDR1 as MDHEN and CDR2 as SYDVKM. The CDR3 loop reads CASRPGQGTHTGELFF. The CDR3 region has the DNA TGTGCCAGCAGACCTGGACAGGGGACGCACACCGGGGAGCTGTTTTTT.

V usage is TRBV14 and J usage is TRBJ2-7; TRBD2 matches 10 bases. There are 21 residues in the CDR3. The V gene's germline CDR1 is SGHDN and CDR2 FVKESK. Trimming took 0 bases from V and 4 from J; bases not matched to a gene: 21. CDR3 residues: CASSQEVGAGGYEREGYEQYF. The CDR3 DNA reads as TGTGCCAGCAGCCAAGAAGTCGGCGCAGGGGGATATGAGCGGGAGGGTTACGAGCAGTACTTC. The whole variable domain, remainder taken from reference TRBV14 and TRBJ2-7, is EAGVTQFPSHSVIEKGQTVTLRCDPISGHDNLYWYRRVMGKEIKFLLHFVKESKQDESGMPNNRFLAERTGGTYSTLKVQPAELEDSGVYFCASSQEVGAGGYEREGYEQYFGPGTRLTVT.

The chain joins TRBV5-6 to TRBJ2-3; 9 bases align to TRBD2. J gave up 2 bases and V 4 bases, and 5 bases lay outside the gene matches. CDR3 length: 15 residues. In germline, CDR1 is SGHDT, CDR2 YYEEEE. The CDR3 region is CASSVLAGHTDTQYF. The DNA for the CDR3 is TGTGCCAGCAGCGTCCTAGCGGGACACACAGATACGCAGTATTTT.

The sample holds one count of this clone. The J gene is TRBJ2-1, the V gene TRBV25-1; 14 positions match TRBD2. Germline V lookup: CDR1 MGHDK, CDR2 SYGVNS. The J segment lost 2 bases and the V segment lost 2 bases, leaving 5 bases of the junction unmatched. The CDR3 spans 18 residues. The chain's CDR3 is CASSEGLAGGRAYNEQFF. DNA of the CDR3: TGTGCCAGCAGTGAAGGACTAGCGGGAGGACGGGCCTACAATGAGCAGTTCTTC.

This clone came up a few times. V usage is TRBV28 and J usage is TRBJ1-5; 9 nucleotides agree with TRBD1. Per the germline V gene, CDR1 is MDHEN and CDR2 is SYDVKM. The CDR3 length is 13 residues. V lost 6 bases to trimming and J lost 9 bases; unmatched junction nucleotides: 6. The CDR3 is CASSPGTGRPQHF. The CDR3 coding sequence is TGTGCCAGCAGCCCCGGGACAGGGAGGCCCCAGCATTTT.

This sequence joins TRBV27 and TRBJ2-1; 11 bases fit TRBD2. The CDR3 covers 16 residues. Germline CDR1 reads MNHEY; CDR2 reads SMNVEV (reference sequence). Trimming at V came to 5 bases and at J to 3 bases, leaving 6 bases not matched to a gene. The CDR3 is CASSPKLAGDYNEQFF. The DNA for the CDR3 is TGTGCCAGCAGTCCAAAACTAGCGGGAGACTACAATGAGCAGTTCTTC.

V gene TRBV6-6 combines with J gene TRBJ2-7; maybe TRBD2 (6 bases). V was shortened by 5 bases and J by 3 bases, with 17 bases between the two germline ends. The CDR3 runs 15 residues. In germline, CDR1 is MNHNY, CDR2 SVGAGI (reference sequence). CDR3 region: CASSARSGEDYEQYF. CDR3 coding DNA: TGTGCCAGCAGTGCCCGTTCGGGGGAGGACTACGAGCAGTACTTC.

This clone was counted once. The chain employs TRBV29-1 and TRBJ2-3, with D perhaps matching TRBD1 (6 bases). Germline CDR1 and CDR2: SQVTM and ANQGSEA. This CDR3 spans 12 amino acids. The germline V and J ends were trimmed by 3 bases and 3 bases, with 7 bases remaining between them. The CDR3 sequence is CSVDRGTDTQYF. The CDR3 DNA reads as TGCAGCGTTGACAGGGGTACAGATACGCAGTATTTT.

The chain links TRBV27 to TRBJ1-2; 11 bases are shared with TRBD1. CDR1 MNHEY and CDR2 SMNVEV come from the germline V gene (reference sequence). The CDR3 totals 15 residues. After removal of 4 bases from V and 7 bases from J, the junction contained 8 bases not matched to a gene. DNA for the CDR3: TGTGCCAGCAGTTCTCCTGGACAGGGGGCGCGTGGCTACACCTTC. Its translation is CASSSPGQGARGYTF.

The J gene is TRBJ2-2, the V gene TRBV5-6; TRBD2 matches at 13 bases. The CDR3 sequence is 17 residues long. The ends lost 3 bases at V and 2 bases at J; junction bases unmatched: 4. Germline CDR1 SGHDT, CDR2 YYEEEE. CDR3 residues: CASSYPGLAGNTGELFF. The CDR3 region has the DNA TGTGCCAGCAGCTACCCGGGACTAGCGGGAAACACCGGGGAGCTGTTTTTT.

The chain carries TRBV6-4 and TRBJ2-1, with D perhaps TRBD1 (7 bases). Germline V CDR1 and CDR2: MRHNA, SNTAGT. The CDR3 totals 15 residues. With 0 bases removed from V and 6 bases from J, the gap between germline ends came to 12 bases. The chain's CDR3 is CASSDSSGGTNEQFF. The CDR3 DNA follows: TGTGCCAGCAGTGACTCATCAGGGGGGACCAATGAGCAGTTCTTC.

The chain has TRBV27 and TRBJ1-6; maybe TRBD1 (6 bases). The CDR3 contains 16 residues. Germline V gives CDR1 MNHEY, CDR2 SMNVEV (reference sequence). Trimming shortened V by 5 bases and J by 4 bases, and 15 bases separated the two germline ends. DNA of the CDR3: TGTGCCAGCAGTGGGCAGGGGTCCATTTATAATTCACCCCTCCACTTT. It is translated as CASSGQGSIYNSPLHF.

CDR3 loop: CASSLRAGGNSPLHF. For the CDR3, the DNA is TGTGCCAGCAGCTTAAGGGCAGGGGGAAATTCACCCCTCCACTTT. The rearrangement joins TRBV28 to TRBJ1-6; 7 bases fit TRBD1. Germline V gene sequence: CDR1 MDHEN, CDR2 SYDVKM. J was trimmed by 7 bases and V by 6 bases; bases with no gene match: 9. The CDR3 extends over 15 amino acids.

This clone was observed at least ten times. This chain joins TRBV5-1 and TRBJ1-1; D ambiguous. The CDR3 loop spans 14 amino acids. V was trimmed by 0 bases and J by 10 bases, leaving 16 bases between them. Germline loops: CDR1 SGHRS, CDR2 YFSETQ. The CDR3 DNA sequence: TGCGCCAGCAGCTTGGAAGGCCTCGAGGGTAGAGCTTTCTTT. Its translation: CASSLEGLEGRAFF.